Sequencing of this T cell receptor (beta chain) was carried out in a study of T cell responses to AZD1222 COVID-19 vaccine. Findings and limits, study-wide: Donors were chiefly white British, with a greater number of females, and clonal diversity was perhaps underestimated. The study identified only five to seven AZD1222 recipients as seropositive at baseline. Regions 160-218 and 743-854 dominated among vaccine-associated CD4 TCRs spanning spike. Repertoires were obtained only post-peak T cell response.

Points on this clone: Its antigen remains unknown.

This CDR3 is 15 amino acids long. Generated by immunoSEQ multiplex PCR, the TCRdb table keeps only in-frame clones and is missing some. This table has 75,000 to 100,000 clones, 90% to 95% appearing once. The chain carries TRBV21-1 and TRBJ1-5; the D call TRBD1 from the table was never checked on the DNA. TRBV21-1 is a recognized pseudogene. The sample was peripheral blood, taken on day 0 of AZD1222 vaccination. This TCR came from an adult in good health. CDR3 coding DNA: TGTGCCAGCCGGGCCAGGGACAGAGGCAATCAGCCCCAGCATTTT. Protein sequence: CASRARDRGNQPQHF.